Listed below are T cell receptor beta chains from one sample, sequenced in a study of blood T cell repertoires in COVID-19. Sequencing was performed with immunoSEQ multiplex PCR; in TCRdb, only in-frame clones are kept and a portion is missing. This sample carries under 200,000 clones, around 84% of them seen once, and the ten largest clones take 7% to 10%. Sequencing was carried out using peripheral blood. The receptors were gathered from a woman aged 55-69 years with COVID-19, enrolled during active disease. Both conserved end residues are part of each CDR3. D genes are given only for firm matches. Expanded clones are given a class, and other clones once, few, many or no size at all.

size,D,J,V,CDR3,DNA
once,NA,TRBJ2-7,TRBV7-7,CASSPHRTSSEQYF,TGTGCTAGCAGCCCCCACAGGACCTCGAGCGAGCAGTACTTC
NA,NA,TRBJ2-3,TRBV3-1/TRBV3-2,CASSQQVGGLNTQYF,TGTGCCAGCAGCCAACAGGTGGGGGGATTGAATACGCAGTATTTT
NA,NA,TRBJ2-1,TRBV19,CASLGGGPYNEQFF,TGTGCCAGCCTAGGGGGGGGACCCTACAATGAGCAGTTCTTC
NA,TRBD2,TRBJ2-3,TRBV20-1,CSASLPGLAGGLRDTQYF,TGCAGTGCTAGTCTACCGGGACTAGCGGGAGGGTTAAGGGATACGCAGTATTTT
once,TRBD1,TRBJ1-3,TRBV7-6,CASSLGGQGAGNTIYF,TGTGCCAGCAGCTTAGGGGGACAGGGGGCTGGAAACACCATATATTTT
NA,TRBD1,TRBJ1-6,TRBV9,CASSVAGQGVGSPLHF,TGTGCCAGCAGCGTAGCCGGGCAGGGGGTAGGTTCACCCCTCCACTTT
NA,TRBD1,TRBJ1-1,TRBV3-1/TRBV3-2,CASSLSRLGTGWNTEAFF,TGTGCCAGCAGCCTCTCAAGGCTAGGGACAGGGTGGAACACTGAAGCTTTCTTT
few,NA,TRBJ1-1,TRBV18,CASSPSRQNTEAFF,TGTGCCAGCTCCCCGAGCCGACAGAACACTGAAGCTTTCTTT
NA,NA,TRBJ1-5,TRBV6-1,CASSELNQPQHF,TGTGCCAGCAGTGAGTTAAATCAGCCCCAGCATTTT
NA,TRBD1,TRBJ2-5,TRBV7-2,CASSSITGTGLETQYF,TGTGCCAGCAGCTCAATTACCGGGACAGGGTTGGAGACCCAGTACTTC
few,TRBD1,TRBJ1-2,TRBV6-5,CASSYSGQGYGYTF,TGTGCCAGCAGTTACTCGGGACAGGGCTATGGCTACACCTTC
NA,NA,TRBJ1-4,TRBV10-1,CASSESGRGSLFF,TGCGCCAGCAGTGAGTCGGGCCGTGGGTCACTGTTTTTT
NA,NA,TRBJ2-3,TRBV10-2,CASSESGLGLSTDTQYF,TGCGCCAGCAGTGAGTCGGGGCTAGGGCTTAGCACAGATACGCAGTATTTT
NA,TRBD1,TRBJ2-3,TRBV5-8,CASSRGRTGVDTQYF,TGTGCCAGCAGCCGCGGCCGGACAGGGGTAGATACGCAGTATTTT
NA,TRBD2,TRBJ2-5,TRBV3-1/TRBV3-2,CASSHKAGGAAQYF,TGTGCCAGCAGCCACAAAGCGGGAGGGGCGGCCCAGTACTTC
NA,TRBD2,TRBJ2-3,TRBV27,CASGVAGGTDTQYF,TGTGCCAGCGGAGTAGCGGGAGGCACAGATACGCAGTATTTT
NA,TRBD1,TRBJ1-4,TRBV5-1,CASSSGQANEKLFF,TGCGCCAGCAGTTCCGGACAGGCTAATGAAAAACTGTTTTTT
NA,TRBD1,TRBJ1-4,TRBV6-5,CASSYSVGGGDEKLFF,TGTGCCAGCAGTTACTCGGTAGGGGGCGGGGATGAAAAACTGTTTTTT
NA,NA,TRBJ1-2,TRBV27,CASSSPSPPRGGYTF,TGTGCCAGCAGTTCGCCTTCTCCACCCCGGGGTGGCTACACCTTC
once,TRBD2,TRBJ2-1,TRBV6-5,CASSLREGAYNEQFF,TGTGCCAGCAGTTTGCGGGAGGGAGCCTACAATGAGCAGTTCTTC
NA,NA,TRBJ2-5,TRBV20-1,CSASRLQETQYF,TGCAGTGCTAGTCGCCTACAAGAGACCCAGTACTTC
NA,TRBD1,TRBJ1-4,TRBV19,CASTPQGTNEKLFF,TGTGCCAGTACCCCACAGGGGACTAATGAAAAACTGTTTTTT
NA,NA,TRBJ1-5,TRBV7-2,CASSLAGGHWGNQPQHF,TGTGCCAGCAGCTTAGCAGGAGGCCACTGGGGCAATCAGCCCCAGCATTTT
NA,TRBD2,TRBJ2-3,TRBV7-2,CASSFALASGGANTQYF,TGTGCCAGCAGCTTCGCCTTGGCTAGCGGGGGGGCAAATACGCAGTATTTT
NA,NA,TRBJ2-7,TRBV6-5,CASSKDSYEQYF,TGTGCCAGCAGTAAGGACAGTTACGAGCAGTACTTC
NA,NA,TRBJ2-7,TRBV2,CASTYGRGREQYF,TGTGCCAGCACCTATGGCAGGGGACGGGAGCAGTACTTC
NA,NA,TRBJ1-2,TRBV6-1,CASSDVRAGGIRAGYTF,TGTGCCAGCAGTGATGTTCGCGCTGGAGGGATCCGGGCGGGCTACACCTTC
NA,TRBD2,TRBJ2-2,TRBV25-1,CASTGTSGPGELFF,TGTGCCAGCACAGGGACTAGCGGTCCCGGGGAGCTGTTTTTT